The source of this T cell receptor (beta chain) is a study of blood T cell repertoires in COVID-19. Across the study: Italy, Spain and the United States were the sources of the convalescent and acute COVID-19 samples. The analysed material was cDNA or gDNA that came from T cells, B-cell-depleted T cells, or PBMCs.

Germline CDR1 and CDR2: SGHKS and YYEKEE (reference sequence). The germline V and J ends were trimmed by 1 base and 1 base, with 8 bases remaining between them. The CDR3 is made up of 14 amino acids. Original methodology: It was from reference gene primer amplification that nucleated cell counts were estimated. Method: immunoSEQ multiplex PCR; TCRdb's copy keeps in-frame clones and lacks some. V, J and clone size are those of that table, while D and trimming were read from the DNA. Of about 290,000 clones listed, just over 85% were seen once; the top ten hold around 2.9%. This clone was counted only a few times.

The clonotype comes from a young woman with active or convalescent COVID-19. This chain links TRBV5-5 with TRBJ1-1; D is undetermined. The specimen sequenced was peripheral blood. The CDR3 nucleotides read TGTGCCAGCAGCTTGTATGGAGGGAACACTGAAGCTTTCTTT. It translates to CASSLYGGNTEAFF.